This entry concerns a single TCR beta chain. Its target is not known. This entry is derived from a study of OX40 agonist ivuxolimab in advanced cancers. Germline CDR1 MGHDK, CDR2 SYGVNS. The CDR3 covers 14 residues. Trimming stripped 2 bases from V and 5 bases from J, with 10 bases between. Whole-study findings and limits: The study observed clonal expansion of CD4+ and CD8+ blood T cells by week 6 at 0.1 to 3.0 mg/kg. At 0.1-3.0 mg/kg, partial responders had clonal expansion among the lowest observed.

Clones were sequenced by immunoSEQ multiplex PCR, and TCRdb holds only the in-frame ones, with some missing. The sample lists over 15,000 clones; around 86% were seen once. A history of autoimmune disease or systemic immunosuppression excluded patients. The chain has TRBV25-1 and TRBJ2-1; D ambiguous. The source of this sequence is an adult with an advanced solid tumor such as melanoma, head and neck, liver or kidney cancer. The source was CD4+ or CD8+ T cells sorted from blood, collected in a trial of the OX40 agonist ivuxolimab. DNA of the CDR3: TGTGCCAGCAGTGAAACCACCTATAACAATGAGCAGTTCTTC. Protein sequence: CASSETTYNNEQFF.